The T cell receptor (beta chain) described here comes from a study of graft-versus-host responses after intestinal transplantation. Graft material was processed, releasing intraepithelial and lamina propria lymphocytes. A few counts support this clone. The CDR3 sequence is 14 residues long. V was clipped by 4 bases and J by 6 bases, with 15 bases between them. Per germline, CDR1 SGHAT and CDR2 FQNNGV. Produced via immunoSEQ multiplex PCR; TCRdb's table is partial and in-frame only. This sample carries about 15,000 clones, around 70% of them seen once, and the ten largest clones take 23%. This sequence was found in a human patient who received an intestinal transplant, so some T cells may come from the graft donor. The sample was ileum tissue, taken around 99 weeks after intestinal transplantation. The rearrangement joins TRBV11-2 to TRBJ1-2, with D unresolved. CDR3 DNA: TGTGCCAGCAGCTCTAGGGTGGGTTCGGATGGCTACACCTTC. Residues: CASSSRVGSDGYTF.